This TCR beta chain was profiled in a study of shared clonotypes between healthy human individuals. Germline CDR1 is SEHNR and CDR2 is FQNEAQ (reference sequence). The CDR3 covers 15 residues. V was shortened by 6 bases and J by 5 bases, with 16 bases between the two germline ends. Produced via immunoSEQ multiplex PCR; TCRdb's table is partial and in-frame only. The table has 800,000 to 950,000 clones, 90% to 97% seen once. Selected positively for CCR7 and CD45RO-negative, naive CD8 cells excluded terminally differentiated effector memory CD45RA+ cells. Concerning this clone: Its antigen is not identified.

The study's findings and limits: Genetic and exposure-history diversity was limited by the few donors. The naive CD4 repertoires of a handful of donors were compared, and 5% to 6.5% of clonotypes were shared. On the whole, naive subsets had larger estimated richness than memory subsets had.

This sequence joins TRBV7-9 and TRBJ2-2, with D uncertain. The TCR originated in a man aged 30 to 45 in good health. The sample was naive CD8+ T cells sorted from blood. The CDR3 is CASRTVSRETGELFF. As DNA, the CDR3 is TGTGCCAGCAGGACGGTCTCGAGAGAAACCGGGGAGCTGTTTTTT.